The rows below give T cell receptor beta chains drawn from one sample of a study of CD8 T cells in ankylosing spondylitis. In TCRdb, the 5' RACE reads were re-called with MiXCR into one record per CDR3 protein. The top ten hold 15% to 20% of the sample, which has over 600,000 distinct CDR3 sequences, around 19% seen once. Material: blood, either unsorted or a sorted T cell fraction (not recorded which). These receptors all stem from a male donor with ankylosing spondylitis. The CDR3 runs from the conserved cysteine through the conserved F or W. The D gene is left open where the match is weak. A row's size may be missing; if present it is once, few, many or a size class.

CDR3	DNA	V	size	J	D
CASSESEGLGGKLFF	TGCGCCAGCAGTGAGTCGGAAGGGCTTGGTGGAAAACTGTTTTTT	TRBV10-1	few	TRBJ1-4	-
CASSLGQQNQPQHF	TGTGCCAGCAGCTTGGGACAACAAAATCAGCCCCAGCATTTT	TRBV5-5	few	TRBJ1-5	-
CASSYGTGLDTEQFF	TGTGCCAGCAGCTACGGGACTGGTCTGGATACTGAGCAGTTCTTC	TRBV12-3/TRBV12-4	-	TRBJ2-1	-
CASSYGDSSSYEQYF	TGTGCCAGCAGTTACGGGGACTCAAGCTCCTACGAGCAGTACTTC	TRBV6-2/TRBV6-3	many	TRBJ2-7	-
CASRPTGPLSTYEQYF	TGCGCCAGCAGGCCTACAGGGCCCCTTAGTACCTACGAGCAGTACTTC	TRBV4-1	few	TRBJ2-7	-
CASSLIGRESYEQYF	TGCGCCAGCAGCTTGATTGGGCGGGAGAGCTACGAGCAGTACTTC	TRBV5-1	-	TRBJ2-7	TRBD2
CSAREGTNQPQHF	TGCAGTGCTAGAGAGGGGACCAATCAGCCCCAGCATTTT	TRBV20-1	-	TRBJ1-5	-
CASSLAATNNQPQHF	TGTGCCAGCAGCTTAGCGGCCACGAACAATCAGCCCCAGCATTTT	TRBV7-2	few	TRBJ1-5	-
CASTPDSTDTQYF	TGTGCCAGCACCCCCGACAGCACAGATACGCAGTATTTT	TRBV6-2/TRBV6-3	-	TRBJ2-3	-
CASSQPGQGSEQYF	TGTGCCAGCAGCCAACCGGGACAGGGGAGCGAGCAGTACTTC	TRBV27	-	TRBJ2-7	TRBD1
CASSQDTDNEQFF	TGCGCCAGCAGCCAAGATACAGACAATGAGCAGTTCTTC	TRBV4-3	-	TRBJ2-1	-
CASSFGTGMNTEAFF	TGTGCCAGCAGCTTCGGGACAGGGATGAACACTGAAGCTTTCTTT	TRBV7-9	few	TRBJ1-1	TRBD1
CASSFPSGGDEQFF	TGCGCCAGCAGCTTTCCCTCGGGTGGGGATGAGCAGTTCTTC	TRBV5-1	-	TRBJ2-1	-
CASRQRFPTDTQYF	TGTGCCAGCAGGCAGCGGTTCCCCACAGATACGCAGTATTTT	TRBV12-3/TRBV12-4	few	TRBJ2-3	-
CASSLQGMETQYF	TGTGCCAGCAGCTTACAGGGGATGGAGACCCAGTACTTC	TRBV7-9	-	TRBJ2-5	-
CSARDASGLNEKLFF	TGCAGTGCTAGAGATGCTTCGGGGCTTAATGAAAAACTGTTTTTT	TRBV20-1	-	TRBJ1-4	-
CSAPGLAGAHQETQYF	TGCAGTGCTCCAGGACTAGCGGGGGCCCACCAAGAGACCCAGTACTTC	TRBV20-1	few	TRBJ2-5	TRBD2
CASSLFGGSTEAFF	TGTGCCAGCAGTTTATTTGGGGGATCTACTGAAGCTTTCTTT	TRBV28	few	TRBJ1-1	-
CSARPYNEQFF	TGCAGTGCTCGGCCGTACAATGAGCAGTTCTTC	TRBV20-1	many	TRBJ2-1	-
CASSLTVSTDTQYF	TGTGCCAGCAGCCTAACTGTTAGCACAGATACGCAGTATTTT	TRBV12-3/TRBV12-4	many	TRBJ2-3	-
CASTLISGNTIYF	TGTGCCAGCACACTCATCTCTGGAAACACCATATATTTT	TRBV2	once	TRBJ1-3	-
CATSRLLTGDLDYGYTF	TGTGCCACCAGCAGATTGTTGACAGGGGACTTGGACTATGGCTACACCTTC	TRBV15	few	TRBJ1-2	TRBD1
CASSLAGAVNYGYTF	TGTGCCAGCAGCTTAGCGGGAGCAGTTAACTATGGCTACACCTTC	TRBV7-9	few	TRBJ1-2	-
CASSLGPITGEAFF	TGTGCCAGCAGCTTAGGACCGATAACGGGGGAAGCTTTCTTT	TRBV27	-	TRBJ1-1	-
CASSSNPQFF	TGTGCCAGCAGCTCAAACCCTCAGTTCTTC	TRBV7-9	-	TRBJ2-1	-
CASSETGGGGGYTF	TGTGCCAGCAGTGAGACAGGGGGGGGAGGTGGCTACACCTTC	TRBV28	-	TRBJ1-2	TRBD1
CSARDVPGAMNTEAFF	TGCAGTGCTAGAGATGTCCCAGGGGCCATGAACACTGAAGCTTTCTTT	TRBV20-1	few	TRBJ1-1	-